The clone carrying this T cell receptor (beta chain) has a count of ten or more. The antigen is unknown. The sequenced fragment ends 3 residues before the CDR3 boundary, so the rest is inferred from the germline J gene. The data are from a study of T cell clonality in common variable immunodeficiency. Findings of the study overall: TCRbeta clonality was increased in CVID versus healthy controls. In common variable immunodeficiency, TCR beta chains reportedly carried fewer deletions and N-nucleotide insertions. Fewer TCRbeta clones were shared among CVID subjects than controls.

Libraries were prepared by immunoSEQ multiplex PCR; TCRdb keeps only in-frame clonotypes and omits some of them. The sample holds about 43,000 clones, and no clone turns up only once. The CDR3 is made up of 14 amino acids. Germline CDR1 DFQATT, CDR2 SNEGSKA (reference sequence). V lost 5 bases to trimming and J lost 3 bases; unmatched junction nucleotides: 7. Each donor provided 5 to 8 ml of heparinized whole blood. The source of this sequence is a person aged 18 to 69 in good health. Sequences were obtained from peripheral blood mononuclear cells. The rearrangement uses TRBV20-1 and TRBJ1-2; TRBD1 matches at 9 bases. CDR3 protein: CSAGGQGLYYGYTF. CDR3 DNA (partial): TGCAGTGCTGGCGGACAGGGGTTGTACTATGGC.